This TCR beta chain came from a study of cytomegalovirus exposure and HLA in healthy donors. Only a few counts were recorded for this clone. What it binds is unknown. Germline V gives CDR1 MGHRA, CDR2 YSYEKL. CDR3 length equals 15 residues. Germline trimming cut 3 bases from V and 6 bases from J; bases unmatched to any gene: 7. Study-wide points: Sequence variants that were highly shared formed a cluster that was likely a sequencing artifact. The authors later found HLA-associated TCR beta chains more clonally expanded than equally common others.

A multiplex PCR was run with 60 Vbeta primers and 13 Jbeta primers. Using immunoSEQ multiplex PCR, the repertoire was profiled, and TCRdb retains in-frame clones only, with some absent. The table shows roughly 130,000 clones, with 8% to 9.5% occurring only once. Sequenced material: PBMCs. The chain links TRBV4-1 to TRBJ2-1; 8 bases align to TRBD2. The TCR was taken from a man in his forties in good health and CMV-seronegative. This CDR3 is CASSQPGLEFNEQFF. For the CDR3, the DNA is TGCGCCAGCAGCCAGCCGGGACTAGAATTCAATGAGCAGTTCTTC.